This T cell receptor (beta chain) comes out of a study of shared clonotypes between healthy human individuals. General study points: Sorted-subset sequencing, rarefaction showed, was incomplete despite large depth. Of the naive CD4 clonotypes, around 5% were shared across a handful of donors. Compared with clonotypes that all four donors shared, non-shared clonotypes had lower generation probabilities.

Healthy adults negative for HIV, lacking recent acute infections or vaccinations, served as donors. Turning to this clone: Its antigen is currently unknown.

The protocol was immunoSEQ multiplex PCR, while the TCRdb copy is restricted to in-frame clones and leaves out a portion. Here the sample spans 800,000 to 1,200,000 clones, more than 75% being singletons. Germline CDR1 reads MDHEN; CDR2 reads SYDVKM. The CDR3 runs 14 residues. V gave up 10 bases and J gave up 4 bases, with 17 bases separating them. The rearrangement joins TRBV28 to TRBJ2-1; D may be TRBD1 (6 bases). This receptor was taken from a man younger than 35 in good health. Some clones in this sample may be carry-over from other donors' samples. Sequencing was done on a sample of memory CD4+ T cells from PBMCs. Subset in this sample: CD45RA-negative fraction. This chain's CDR3 is CAIIRDIRYNEQFF. The CDR3, as DNA: TGTGCCATCATTAGGGACATAAGGTACAATGAGCAGTTCTTC. The full variable domain, in which reference TRBV28 and TRBJ2-1 provide the parts outside the CDR3, is DVKVTQSSRYLVKRTGEKVFLECVQDMDHENMFWYRQDPGLGLRLIYFSYDVKMKEKGDIPEGYSVSREKKERFSLILESASTNQTSMYLCAIIRDIRYNEQFFGPGTRLTVL.